This T cell receptor (beta chain) was captured in a study of cytomegalovirus exposure and HLA in healthy donors. PCR amplification relied on 60 Vbeta primers (plus 13 Jbeta primers). Profiled with immunoSEQ multiplex PCR; TCRdb holds only in-frame clones, not every one. The sample shows over 100,000 clones, roughly 74% of them seen only once. For this clone: Its cognate antigen is unknown.

Study-wide results and limits: When presence/absence was analysed, sequencing depth was taken to be roughly uniform across donors.

The CDR3 contains 14 residues. The ends lost 7 bases at V and 4 bases at J; junction bases unmatched: 7. Germline V gene lookup returns CDR1 SNHLY and CDR2 FYNNEI. The V call is TRBV2, the J call TRBJ1-3; 7 nucleotides align to TRBD1. The sequence derives from a male donor in good health and CMV-seronegative. Input material: PBMCs. CDR3: CASIDRAGGNTIYF. Written as DNA, the CDR3 is TGTGCCAGCATTGACAGGGCCGGAGGAAACACCATATATTTT.